The sequence of this T cell receptor (beta chain) was determined in a study of shared clonotypes between healthy human individuals. General study results and limits: Tissues were not sampled, only blood, and their repertoires likely differ. The expectation was that sequencing depth would affect clonotype sharing among donors.

Splitting the CD4+ cells yielded a CD45RA+ naive subset and a CD45RA-negative memory subset. For this clone: Its specificity is unknown.

Trimming took off 2 bases at V and 4 bases at J, with 10 bases between the two ends. Germline CDR1 is KGHSH and CDR2 is LQKENI. The CDR3 covers 14 residues. Per the study methods: Quality scores were absent from the junction-only immunoSEQ sequences, so filtering differed. Profiling relied on immunoSEQ multiplex PCR, and the TCRdb table lists in-frame clones only, not all of them. V, J and clone size were drawn from that table, and D and trimming were deduced from the DNA. The sample has nearly 1,000,000 clones, approximately 80% seen once. The source is a man between 18 and 35 years old in good health. The J gene is TRBJ2-3, the V gene TRBV18; tentatively, D is TRBD1 or TRBD2 (6 bases each). Sequenced material: memory CD4+ T cells sorted from blood. Stated subset: CD45RA-negative fraction. The CDR3 coding sequence is TGTGCCAGCTCACCAAGGGGGGTTGCAGATACGCAGTATTTT. Its protein product is CASSPRGVADTQYF. Combining the CDR3 with reference TRBV18 and TRBJ2-3 gives the whole variable domain NAGVMQNPRHLVRRRGQEARLRCSPMKGHSHVYWYRQLPEEGLKFMVYLQKENIIDESGMPKERFSAEFPKEGPSILRIQQVVRGDSAAYFCASSPRGVADTQYFGPGTRLTVL.